This paragraph covers one TCR beta chain sequence. Its antigen is unknown. The data stem from a study of T cells after posttransplantation cyclophosphamide. Study results and limitations: After PTCy, TRB diversity resembled that of CNI/methotrexate controls. Donor-recipient repertoire similarity was low at 1-2 months, rising over year one.

This CDR3 is 14 amino acids long. The germline CDR1 and CDR2 sequences are SGHVS and FNYEAQ. V was clipped by 5 bases and J by 5 bases, with 15 bases between them. Clones were read by immunoSEQ multiplex PCR, and TCRdb kept only the in-frame ones, dropping some. The sample includes over 30,000 clones, none of them occurring once. On the day of bone marrow donation, the related graft donor provided peripheral blood. The chain has TRBV7-6 and TRBJ2-5; D may be TRBD2 (7 bases). The sequenced sample consisted of PBMCs. This receptor was obtained from a woman aged 45 to 65 in good health and a related stem cell transplant donor. The CDR3 region is CASSHSGEGETQYF. In nucleotides, the CDR3 is TGTGCCAGCAGCCATTCAGGGGAGGGGGAGACCCAGTACTTC.